Detailed here is one TCR beta chain. V gave up 2 bases and J gave up 8 bases, with 15 bases separating them. Per germline, CDR1 GTSNPN and CDR2 SVGIG (reference sequence). The CDR3 sequence is 13 residues long. The data are from a study of CD8+ T cells in alopecia areata. Treatment meaning: oral pan-JAK inhibitor, 5-10 mg twice daily. Reverse transcribed after extraction, RNA yielded cDNA as the sequencing template. The assay was immunoSEQ multiplex PCR, and TCRdb's table has in-frame clones only and misses some. The sample includes about 160,000 clones, about two thirds of them seen just once. J is TRBJ1-2 and V is TRBV30; D remains unclear. This receptor was taken from a human donor with alopecia areata. Material: CD4+ T cells sorted from blood, obtained at week 4, from a patient treated with tofacitinib. Here the CDR3 reads CAWSSLPGLGYTF. In DNA form, the CDR3 reads TGTGCCTGGAGTAGTCTGCCCGGGTTGGGCTACACCTTC.